Included here is one T cell receptor (beta chain) sequence, with context. Its cognate antigen is unknown. The sample is drawn from a study of T cell clones after liver transplantation. About the study: A pre-transplant mixed lymphocyte reaction with TCRbeta sequencing defined graft-donor-reactive clones followed in post-transplant blood. Findings and caveats of the study: A significant post-transplant drop in circulating graft-donor-reactive CD4 TCRbeta sequences occurred in most of the 8 subjects. Post-transplant time points were not standardized, so conclusions are preliminary.

The protocol was immunoSEQ multiplex PCR, while the TCRdb copy is restricted to in-frame clones and leaves out a portion. The data show some 40,000 clones, 85% to 90% seen once. Trimming cost V 1 base and J 2 bases; bases outside gene matches: 6. This CDR3 spans 16 amino acids. Germline V gives CDR1 LGHNT, CDR2 FRNRAP. This sequence originates from a human patient who received a liver transplant. The graft donor may account for some of the T cells. Here the sequenced sample was CD4+ T cells from blood, taken 24 months after liver transplant. The chain combines TRBV12-5 with TRBJ1-2; 8 bases match TRBD1. The CDR3 bases are TGTGCTAGTGGTTTGGCCCACAGGGGGACGAACTATGGCTACACCTTC. Its translation is CASGLAHRGTNYGYTF.